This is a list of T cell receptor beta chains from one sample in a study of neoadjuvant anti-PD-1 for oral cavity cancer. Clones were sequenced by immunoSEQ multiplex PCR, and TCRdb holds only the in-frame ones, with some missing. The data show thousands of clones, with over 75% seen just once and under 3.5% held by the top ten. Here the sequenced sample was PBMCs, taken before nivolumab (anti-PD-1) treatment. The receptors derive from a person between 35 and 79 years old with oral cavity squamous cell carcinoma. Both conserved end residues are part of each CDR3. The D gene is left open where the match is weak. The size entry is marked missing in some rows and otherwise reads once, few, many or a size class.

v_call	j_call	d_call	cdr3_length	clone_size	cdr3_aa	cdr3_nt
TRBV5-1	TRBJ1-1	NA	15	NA	CASSLRAGDNTEAFF	TGCGCCAGCAGCTTAAGGGCAGGGGACAACACTGAAGCTTTCTTT
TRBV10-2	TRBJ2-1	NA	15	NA	CASRYQQSSYNEQFF	TGCGCCAGCAGATACCAGCAGAGCTCCTACAATGAGCAGTTCTTC
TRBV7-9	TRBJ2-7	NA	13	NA	CASSLTQGHDSNF	TGTGCCAGCAGCTTAACCCAGGGCCATGATAGTAACTTC
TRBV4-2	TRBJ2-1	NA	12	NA	CASSQEGNEQFF	TGTGCCAGCAGCCAAGAAGGAAATGAGCAGTTCTTC
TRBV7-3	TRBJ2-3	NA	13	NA	CASSIPGRTTQYF	TGTGCCAGCAGCATACCAGGAAGAACTACGCAGTATTTT
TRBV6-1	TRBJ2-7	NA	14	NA	CASSETIDRREQYF	TGTGCCAGCAGTGAAACCATTGACAGGCGCGAGCAGTACTTC
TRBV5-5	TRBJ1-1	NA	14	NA	CASSLGQINTEAFF	TGTGCCAGCAGCTTAGGGCAAATAAACACTGAAGCTTTCTTT
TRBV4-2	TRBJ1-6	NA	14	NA	CASSLTYYNSPLHF	TGTGCCAGCAGCCTCACATACTATAATTCACCCCTCCACTTT
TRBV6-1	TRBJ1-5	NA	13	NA	CASSGSGNQPQHF	TGTGCCAGCAGTGGGTCGGGGAATCAGCCCCAGCATTTT
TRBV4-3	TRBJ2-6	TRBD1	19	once	CASSQDISGGSSGANVLTF	TGCGCCAGCAGCCAAGATATTTCAGGGGGTAGCTCTGGGGCCAACGTCCTGACTTTC
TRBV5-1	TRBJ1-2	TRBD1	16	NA	CASSYGTGGLNYGYTF	TGCGCCAGCAGTTACGGGACAGGGGGCTTGAACTATGGCTACACCTTC